These 28 T cell receptor beta chains originate from one sample sequenced in a study of blood T cell repertoires in COVID-19 (dated by TCRdb to about 2020). The library was produced with the immunoSEQ multiplex PCR assay. The source is immuneACCESS, and TCRdb retained only in-frame sequences with V and J called. Part of the clones is not carried over; for the studies checked, unresolved V genes explain less than half of this, and the remainder is unexplained. The sample table holds 150,000 to 200,000 clones, of which 88% were seen once. Under 5% of the sample is in the top ten clones. Material: peripheral blood. The receptors shown here come from a human donor in a cohort sampled during active COVID-19.

The chain recombines TRBV7-2 with TRBJ2-7, with TRBD2 as a possible D gene (7 bases). The CDR3 runs to 16 residues. Germline V gene lookup returns CDR1 SGHTA and CDR2 FQGNSA. The V and J ends lost 0 bases and 0 bases respectively, with 12 bases between them. CDR3 region: CASSLAGGPSSYEQYF. As DNA, the CDR3 is TGTGCCAGCAGCTTAGCGGGGGGGCCCTCCTCCTACGAGCAGTACTTC.

V gene TRBV12-3 or TRBV12-4 combines with J gene TRBJ2-7; 7 nucleotides match TRBD2. The CDR3 spans 13 residues. The ends lost 6 bases at V and 2 bases at J; junction bases unmatched: 4. In DNA, the CDR3 is TGTGCCAGCAGAAAAGCGGGGACCTACGAGCAGTACTTC. This translates into CASRKAGTYEQYF.

This clone was counted once. The J gene is TRBJ2-2, the V gene TRBV11-2, with D possibly matching TRBD1 (6 bases). The germline V gene encodes CDR1 SGHAT and CDR2 FQNNGV. Trimming cost V 3 bases and J 6 bases, with 11 bases left between them. This CDR3 is built from 14 residues. The CDR3 DNA reads as TGTGCCAGCAGCTTGGGGGCCGCTGCCGGGGAGCTGTTTTTT. Residues: CASSLGAAAGELFF.

The chain uses TRBV25-1 and TRBJ2-1, with D unresolved. Germline lookup yields CDR1 MGHDK and CDR2 SYGVNS. The CDR3 loop spans 11 amino acids. V was pared by 2 bases and J by 12 bases, with 8 bases between. The CDR3 protein is CASSEGTGQFF. The DNA for the CDR3 is TGTGCCAGCAGTGAAGGTACCGGGCAGTTCTTC.

The chain is built from TRBV5-1 and TRBJ2-7; 14 bases line up with TRBD2. Germline-derived CDR1 and CDR2 are SGHRS and YFSETQ. The CDR3 is 15 residues long. V shed 4 bases and J 6 bases; nucleotides not matched to a gene: 6. The CDR3 nucleotides are TGCGCCAGCAGCCTGACTAGCGGGAGGGCCGGCGAGCAGTACTTC. Its protein product is CASSLTSGRAGEQYF. The full variable domain, completed using reference TRBV5-1 and TRBJ2-7, is KAGVTQTPRYLIKTRGQQVTLSCSPISGHRSVSWYQQTPGQGLQFLFEYFSETQRNKGNFPGRFSGRQFSNSRSEMNVSTLELGDSALYLCASSLTSGRAGEQYFGPGTRLTVT.

The chain recombines TRBV7-8 with TRBJ2-2; 9 nucleotides agree with TRBD1. This CDR3 is built from 18 residues. The junction had 17 bases not matched to a gene; V was cut back by 5 bases and J by 7 bases. CDR1 SGHVS and CDR2 FQNEAQ come from the germline V gene. CDR3 region: CASSLSTPGQGGGGELFF. The CDR3 region has the DNA TGTGCCAGCAGCCTCAGCACTCCGGGACAGGGAGGGGGCGGGGAGCTGTTTTTT.

The chain has TRBV5-4 and TRBJ1-2, with 8 nucleotides matching TRBD1. CDR1 is SGHNT and CDR2 is YYREEE in the germline V gene (reference sequence). The trim removed 0 bases at V and 7 bases at J, leaving 8 bases unmatched. The CDR3 consists of 15 residues. CDR3 in DNA: TGTGCCAGCAGCTTGGTGTCCGCAGGGGGCTCTGGCTACACCTTC. As protein: CASSLVSAGGSGYTF.

The chain uses TRBV27 and TRBJ2-7; D is possibly TRBD1 (6 bases). CDR1 and CDR2 from the germline V gene are MNHEY and SMNVEV (reference sequence). V lost 6 bases, J lost 3 bases, and 15 bases lay in between. The CDR3 has 14 amino acids. CDR3 bases: TGTGCCAGCAGCCTACAGGGAAGGGTCTACGAGCAGTACTTC. Translated, it gives CASSLQGRVYEQYF.

The gene calls are TRBV7-2 and TRBJ2-5; 11 bases agree with TRBD2. After removal of 3 bases from V and 2 bases from J, the junction contained 2 bases not matched to a gene. The CDR3 length is 15 residues. Germline V lookup: CDR1 SGHTA, CDR2 FQGNSA. CDR3 in DNA: TGTGCCAGCAGCTTCGGGACTAGCGGACAAGAGACCCAGTACTTC. This encodes CASSFGTSGQETQYF.

V is TRBV11-2 and J is TRBJ1-2, with a weak D call TRBD1 (5 bases). Trimming pared 0 bases from V and 8 bases from J, leaving 10 bases between. The germline V gene has CDR1 SGHAT and CDR2 FQNNGV. This CDR3 contains 13 residues. CDR3 in amino acids: CASSLDRVDGYTF. Written as DNA, the CDR3 is TGTGCCAGCAGCTTAGACAGGGTCGACGGCTACACCTTC.

This clone has just one count. V is TRBV5-1 and J is TRBJ1-2; D is perhaps TRBD1 (6 bases). V was shortened by 6 bases and J by 4 bases, with 16 bases between the two germline ends. Germline loops: CDR1 SGHRS, CDR2 YFSETQ. CDR3 size: 14 residues. This chain's CDR3 is CASNLGGAGYGYTF. CDR3 coding DNA: TGCGCCAGCAACTTAGGGGGGGCAGGCTATGGCTACACCTTC.

The CDR3 DNA reads as TGTGCCAGCAGCTTGGGGACAGGGGGCCCCGAGACCCAGTACTTC. As protein: CASSLGTGGPETQYF. J is TRBJ2-5 and V is TRBV5-5, with 11 bases matching TRBD1. The CDR3 has 15 amino acids. V dropped 0 bases and J dropped 5; count of bases not matched to a gene: 3. Germline-derived CDR1 and CDR2 are SGHKS and YYEKEE (reference sequence).

This rearrangement joins TRBV9 to TRBJ2-2; 9 positions agree with TRBD2. The CDR3 has 15 residues. The V gene's germline CDR1 is SGDLS and CDR2 YYNGEE. V was clipped by 3 bases and J by 6 bases; unmatched bases: 6. Here the CDR3 DNA reads TGTGCCAGCAGCGGATCTAGCGGGACCGCCGGGGAGCTGTTTTTT. Amino acids: CASSGSSGTAGELFF.

The chain joins TRBV11-2 to TRBJ1-3; D unclear. Trimming removed 4 bases from V and 4 bases from J, with 14 bases in between. There are 15 residues in the CDR3. Germline V gene lookup returns CDR1 SGHAT and CDR2 FQNNGV. CDR3 amino acids: CASSSLSRLGNTIYF. The DNA of the CDR3 is TGTGCCAGCAGCTCCCTCTCGAGGCTGGGAAACACCATATATTTT.

CDR3 protein: CASSPLAGADPETQYF. In DNA form, the CDR3 reads TGTGCCAGCAGTCCCTTAGCGGGGGCCGATCCGGAGACCCAGTACTTC. The chain couples TRBV27 to TRBJ2-5; 9 nucleotides line up with TRBD2. V lost 5 bases and J lost 5; bases outside the gene matches: 12. This CDR3 spans 16 amino acids. In germline, CDR1 is MNHEY, CDR2 SMNVEV (reference sequence).

The chain combines TRBV7-8 with TRBJ2-2, with 8 nucleotides matching TRBD1. The germline CDR1 and CDR2 sequences are SGHVS and FQNEAQ. This CDR3 has 17 residues. The V gene end was trimmed by 1 base and the J gene end by 5 bases; junction bases not matched to a gene: 9. CDR3 loop: CASSLVLRDRGTGELFF. The CDR3 nucleotides are TGTGCCAGCAGCTTAGTACTACGAGACAGGGGAACCGGGGAGCTGTTTTTT.

The rearrangement joins TRBV5-1 to TRBJ1-1, with 7 bases lining up with TRBD1. This CDR3 contains 15 residues. The ends lost 2 bases at V and 1 base at J; junction bases unmatched: 5. Germline V gene data show CDR1 as SGHRS and CDR2 as YFSETQ. Written as DNA, the CDR3 is TGCGCCAGCAGCTTCCGGGACAGACAGAACACTGAAGCTTTCTTT. It codes for CASSFRDRQNTEAFF.

This clone has a single count. V usage is TRBV5-1 and J usage is TRBJ2-2, with 12 nucleotides matching TRBD1. With 4 bases clipped from V and 0 bases from J, the junction kept 7 bases outside the gene matches. Germline CDR1 and CDR2: SGHRS and YFSETQ. The CDR3 sequence is 18 residues long. The CDR3 spells CASSKGTGGAANTGELFF. As DNA, the CDR3 is TGCGCCAGCAGCAAAGGGACAGGGGGCGCGGCGAACACCGGGGAGCTGTTTTTT.

The chain joins TRBV3-1 (or the pseudogene TRBV3-2) to TRBJ1-2, with 7 bases identical to TRBD1. Germline V gives CDR1 LGHDT, CDR2 YNNKEL (reference sequence). J lost 7 bases, V lost 5 bases, and 7 bases had no gene match. The CDR3 is 13 residues long. The CDR3 loop reads CASSSRQGAGYTF. The CDR3, as DNA: TGTGCCAGCAGCTCCCGACAGGGCGCTGGCTACACCTTC.

This clone is a singleton in its sample. This rearrangement joins TRBV15 to TRBJ1-2; tentative D call: TRBD1 (6 bases). The germline V and J ends were trimmed by 5 bases and 4 bases, with 17 bases remaining between them. This CDR3 has 15 residues. Germline CDR1 LNHNV, CDR2 YYDKDF (reference sequence). CDR3 region: CATSPIRGTIYGYTF. In nucleotides, the CDR3 is TGTGCCACCAGCCCGATCAGGGGAACGATCTATGGCTACACCTTC.

The J gene is TRBJ2-3, the V gene TRBV4-3; 7 bases line up with TRBD2. The V gene end was trimmed by 4 bases and the J gene end by 0 bases; junction bases not matched to a gene: 7. The germline gives CDR1 LGHNA, CDR2 YSLEER. The CDR3 runs 16 residues. CDR3 amino acids: CASSPRTSFSTDTQYF. In DNA form, the CDR3 reads TGCGCCAGCAGCCCCCGGACTAGTTTTAGCACAGATACGCAGTATTTT.

The chain employs TRBV5-4 and TRBJ2-2; 7 positions agree with TRBD2. Germline V lookup: CDR1 SGHNT, CDR2 YYREEE (reference sequence). The CDR3 has 17 residues. The trim removed 2 bases at V and 6 bases at J, leaving 13 bases unmatched. The CDR3 protein is CASSLPLGAGVSGELFF. The CDR3 bases are TGTGCCAGCAGCTTACCCCTGGGCGCGGGAGTATCCGGGGAGCTGTTTTTT. Supplemented by reference TRBV5-4 and TRBJ2-2, the full variable domain reads ETGVTQSPTHLIKTRGQQVTLRCSSQSGHNTVSWYQQALGQGPQFIFQYYREEENGRGNFPPRFSGLQFPNYSSELNVNALELDDSALYLCASSLPLGAGVSGELFFGEGSRLTVL.

This clone was found a few times. The CDR3 loop reads CASSPSREGTEAFF. The DNA for the CDR3 is TGCGCCAGCAGCCCATCCAGGGAGGGCACTGAAGCTTTCTTT. The rearrangement joins TRBV5-1 to TRBJ1-1, with D perhaps TRBD1 (5 bases). CDR3 size: 14 residues. The V and J ends lost 4 bases and 4 bases respectively, with 14 bases between them. Germline CDR1 and CDR2: SGHRS and YFSETQ.

The chain's CDR3 is CASSQEAEGAQAEAFF. In DNA, the CDR3 is TGCGCCAGCAGCCAAGAAGCGGAGGGGGCGCAGGCTGAAGCTTTCTTT. V usage is TRBV4-1 and J usage is TRBJ1-1; 7 positions match TRBD1. Germline trimming cut 0 bases from V and 6 bases from J; bases unmatched to any gene: 10. The CDR3 is 16 residues long. In germline, CDR1 is MGHRA, CDR2 YSYEKL.

The chain is built from TRBV10-3 and TRBJ2-7, with D perhaps TRBD1 (5 bases). V was clipped by 1 base and J by 12 bases, with 19 bases between them. Germline CDR1 ENHRY, CDR2 SYGVKD. There are 14 residues in the CDR3. For the CDR3, the DNA is TGTGCCATCAGTGAGTTTTCTTTGTCCGGACATCCGTACTTC. It translates to CAISEFSLSGHPYF.

The chain combines TRBV21-1 with TRBJ2-1; the D segment call TRBD2 is taken from the table without a DNA check. TRBV21-1 is assigned pseudogene status. The CDR3 is 19 residues long. The CDR3, as DNA: TGTGCCAGCAGCAAAGATGGTGGTAGCGGGGGGAGCTCCTACAATGAGCAGTTCTTC. This codes for CASSKDGGSGGSSYNEQFF.

V usage is TRBV4-1 and J usage is TRBJ2-3; D perhaps matches TRBD1 (5 bases). The V gene's germline CDR1 is MGHRA and CDR2 YSYEKL. V was trimmed by 5 bases and J by 2 bases, leaving 17 bases between them. The CDR3 runs 16 residues. The CDR3, as DNA: TGCGCCAGCAGCTACGGCAGGGTGGGTCACACAGATACGCAGTATTTT. Amino acids: CASSYGRVGHTDTQYF.

The chain carries TRBV5-1 and TRBJ1-1, with a tentative D call TRBD1 (6 bases). Per germline, CDR1 SGHRS and CDR2 YFSETQ. Trimming pared 8 bases from V and 11 bases from J, leaving 25 bases between. The CDR3 runs 14 residues. In nucleotides, the CDR3 is TGCGCCAGTTCGGCCGGGGCAACAGGGACCACTGCTTTCTTT. Translating gives CASSAGATGTTAFF. Using reference TRBV5-1 and TRBJ1-1 for the parts outside the CDR3, the full variable domain is KAGVTQTPRYLIKTRGQQVTLSCSPISGHRSVSWYQQTPGQGLQFLFEYFSETQRNKGNFPGRFSGRQFSNSRSEMNVSTLELGDSALYLCASSAGATGTTAFFGQGTRLTVV.